The 31 T cell receptor beta chains presented below share a single source sample, sequenced in a study of a mutant IDH1 vaccine in newly diagnosed glioma. These TCRs are of unknown antigen specificity. Sequencing was performed with immunoSEQ multiplex PCR; in TCRdb, only in-frame clones are kept and a portion is missing. In the table there are some 60,000 clones, approximately 90% of which are singletons. Sample time point: week 5, during vaccination. What each vaccine dose contained was 300 ug of mutant IDH1 20-mer peptide, accompanied by topical imiquimod. The specimen comprised PBMCs, sampled from a glioma patient whose treatment included an IDH1 peptide vaccine. The receptors here all came from a woman aged 40 to 50 with glioma.

The chain employs TRBV18 and TRBJ2-5; no clear D. Looked up from germline, CDR1 is KGHSH and CDR2 is LQKENI. The V gene lost 3 bases and the J gene lost 1 base, with 12 bases spanning the gap. The CDR3 runs 15 residues. The CDR3 DNA reads as TGTGCCAGCTCACCTTCGGCCGGCCCCCAAGAGACCCAGTACTTC. Translation: CASSPSAGPQETQYF.

This clone was seen only a few times. The chain joins TRBV30 to TRBJ2-1, with D maybe TRBD1 (6 bases). The germline V and J ends were trimmed by 4 bases and 10 bases, with 20 bases remaining between them. CDR3 length: 14 amino acids. Germline-derived CDR1 and CDR2 are GTSNPN and SVGIG (reference sequence). The CDR3 reads CAWTPLTGLEEQFF. CDR3 in DNA: TGTGCCTGGACTCCCCTTACAGGGTTGGAGGAGCAGTTCTTC.

Sample share makes this clone medium-sized. J is TRBJ1-1 and V is TRBV10-2, with D uncertain. Germline CDR1 and CDR2: WSHSY and SAAADI. With 6 bases removed from V and 8 bases from J, the gap between germline ends came to 16 bases. The CDR3 totals 13 residues. The CDR3 nucleotides are TGCGCCAGCAGCCGTCCAGGTCCGGACGAAGCTTTCTTT. Encoded protein: CASSRPGPDEAFF.

CDR3 region: CASSGLRYHAGELFF. In DNA, the CDR3 is TGTGCCAGCAGTGGTCTCCGATACCACGCCGGGGAGCTGTTTTTT. The V and J genes are TRBV28 and TRBJ2-2; no clear D gene. In germline, CDR1 is MDHEN, CDR2 SYDVKM. The CDR3 covers 15 residues. The germline V and J ends were trimmed by 5 bases and 6 bases, with 16 bases remaining between them.

V and J are TRBV28 and TRBJ2-7; D possibly corresponds to TRBD2 (6 bases). The V gene lost 5 bases and the J gene lost 4 bases, with 18 bases spanning the gap. This CDR3 has 15 amino acids. Germline-derived CDR1 and CDR2 are MDHEN and SYDVKM. In DNA form, the CDR3 reads TGTGCCAGCAGTCCTCGGACGGGACTGAGTTACGAGCAGTACTTC. Protein sequence: CASSPRTGLSYEQYF.

The chain joins TRBV2 to TRBJ2-1; D is unclear. CDR3 length equals 11 residues. V dropped 6 bases and J dropped 3 bases, with 3 bases sitting between them. CDR1 SNHLY and CDR2 FYNNEI come from the germline V gene. The CDR3 bases are TGTGCCAGCAGGTACTACAATGAGCAGTTCTTC. Translation gives CASRYYNEQFF.

As concerns this clone: A read error may account for a junction end that differs from germline. V and J are TRBV28 and TRBJ1-5; D is unclear. CDR1 is MDHEN and CDR2 is SYDVKM in the germline V gene. The CDR3 has 11 residues. The CDR3 DNA reads TGTGCCAGCAGTTCAAGACGGACTCACCACTTT. Its protein is CASSSRRTHHF.

The gene calls are TRBV10-3 and TRBJ1-1; D is unclear. V was shortened by 4 bases and J by 7 bases, with 10 bases between the two germline ends. In germline, CDR1 is ENHRY, CDR2 SYGVKD. This CDR3 comprises 12 residues. CDR3 region: CAISGGNFEAFF. Here the CDR3 DNA reads TGTGCCATCAGTGGGGGTAATTTTGAAGCTTTCTTT.

J is TRBJ1-2 and V is TRBV7-9, with 9 bases lining up with TRBD1. Germline CDR1 is SEHNR and CDR2 is FQNEAQ (reference sequence). The CDR3 runs to 12 residues. Trimming at V came to 5 bases and at J to 8 bases, leaving 3 bases not matched to a gene. The CDR3 nucleotides are TGTGCCAGCAGCGAAACAGGGGGCGGCTACACCTTC. Translating gives CASSETGGGYTF. Drawing the rest from reference TRBV7-9 and TRBJ1-2, the complete variable domain is DTGVSQNPRHKITKRGQNVTFRCDPISEHNRLYWYRQTLGQGPEFLTYFQNEAQLEKSRLLSDRFSAERPKGSFSTLEIQRTEQGDSAMYLCASSETGGGYTFGSGTRLTVV.

This rearrangement joins TRBV14 to TRBJ2-3; TRBD2 is a possible D gene (6 bases). V was shortened by 2 bases and J by 0 bases, with 12 bases between the two germline ends. From germline, CDR1 is SGHDN and CDR2 FVKESK. This CDR3 has 16 amino acids. Here the CDR3 DNA reads TGTGCCAGCAGCCAATCACCGGGACTCAGCACAGATACGCAGTATTTT. Its protein product is CASSQSPGLSTDTQYF.

This clone rates as medium-sized. The chain combines TRBV15 with TRBJ1-4; 10 bases line up with TRBD1. The CDR3 spans 19 residues. V shed 0 bases, J shed 3 bases, and the junction held 10 bases outside the gene matches. The germline V gene has CDR1 LNHNV and CDR2 YYDKDF (reference sequence). The CDR3 sequence is CATSRERTGQGTANEKLFF. The CDR3 nucleotides are TGTGCCACCAGCAGAGAGCGTACGGGACAGGGGACCGCTAATGAAAAACTGTTTTTT.

The chain carries TRBV9 and TRBJ2-3; 9 nucleotides line up with TRBD2. Germline V lookup: CDR1 SGDLS, CDR2 YYNGEE. CDR3 length: 16 amino acids. The V gene end was trimmed by 4 bases and the J gene end by 0 bases; junction bases not matched to a gene: 6. The CDR3 loop reads CASSPRLAASTDTQYF. Here the CDR3 DNA reads TGTGCCAGCAGCCCTCGACTAGCGGCTAGCACAGATACGCAGTATTTT.

The J gene is TRBJ2-7, the V gene TRBV9; D ambiguous. Germline CDR1 and CDR2: SGDLS and YYNGEE. The V and J ends lost 0 bases and 1 base respectively, with 8 bases between them. The CDR3 is made up of 14 amino acids. The CDR3 loop reads CASSVDAPSYEQYF. DNA for the CDR3: TGTGCCAGCAGCGTAGACGCACCGTCCTACGAGCAGTACTTC.

This chain uses TRBV5-1 with TRBJ2-7; 9 bases fit TRBD1. After removal of 0 bases from V and 2 bases from J, the junction contained 15 bases not matched to a gene. This CDR3 has 19 residues. The germline CDR1 and CDR2 sequences are SGHRS and YFSETQ. The DNA for the CDR3 is TGCGCCAGCAGCTTGGTAGCCCCCGGGACAGGGACGTTCCCCTACGAGCAGTACTTC. Protein product: CASSLVAPGTGTFPYEQYF.

The gene calls are TRBV4-1 and TRBJ2-7, with D unclear. V was clipped by 0 bases and J by 2 bases, with 11 bases between them. The CDR3 is 15 residues long. CDR1 and CDR2 (germline): MGHRA, YSYEKL. CDR3 nucleotide sequence: TGCGCCAGCAGCCAAGATCCCGCAGGTACCTACGAGCAGTACTTC. Amino acid sequence: CASSQDPAGTYEQYF.

The rearrangement joins TRBV5-8 to TRBJ2-3; 9 positions match TRBD2. The germline CDR1 and CDR2 sequences are SGHTS and YDEGEE. J gave up 6 bases and V 3 bases, and 8 bases lay outside the gene matches. The CDR3 sequence is 15 residues long. DNA for the CDR3: TGTGCCAGCAGCTACCACCCCGGGACTAGCGATACGCAGTATTTT. Protein: CASSYHPGTSDTQYF.

V usage is TRBV15 and J usage is TRBJ1-1; TRBD1 agrees at 8 bases. Germline V lookup: CDR1 LNHNV, CDR2 YYDKDF (reference sequence). The CDR3 is 15 amino acids. The V segment lost 6 bases and the J segment 5 bases; nucleotides outside the gene matches: 11. CDR3 bases: TGTGCCACCAGAGTAGAATCAGGGGGCTGGACTGAAGCTTTCTTT. This codes for CATRVESGGWTEAFF.

V is TRBV6-1 and J is TRBJ1-2; D might be TRBD1 (6 bases). The CDR3 sequence is 15 residues long. The V gene's germline CDR1 is MNHNS and CDR2 SASEGT. With 6 bases removed from V and 2 bases from J, the gap between germline ends came to 16 bases. The CDR3 loop is CASRTSTGHNYGYTF. The CDR3 nucleotides read TGTGCCAGCAGGACATCCACAGGGCACAACTATGGCTACACCTTC.

This clone has just one count. The chain recombines TRBV4-3 with TRBJ1-6; D gene unclear. The CDR3 runs to 15 residues. CDR1 LGHNA and CDR2 YSLEER come from the germline V gene. V dropped 0 bases and J dropped 10 bases, with 13 bases sitting between them. In DNA form, the CDR3 reads TGCGCCAGCAGCCAAGATCCCGGGGTTTGGTCACCCCTCCACTTT. It specifies CASSQDPGVWSPLHF.

The genes are TRBV5-6 and TRBJ2-5, with 10 bases lining up with TRBD2. This CDR3 spans 16 amino acids. Germline CDR1 is SGHDT and CDR2 is YYEEEE. J was trimmed by 4 bases and V by 3 bases; bases with no gene match: 9. The CDR3 DNA reads TGTGCCAGCAGCTGGAGGTCGGGACTAGCGAGAGAGACCCAGTACTTC. Its protein product is CASSWRSGLARETQYF.

The J gene is TRBJ1-1, the V gene TRBV15, with a possible D match to TRBD1 (5 bases). Between the trimmed V and J ends, which lost 2 bases and 4 bases, there was a span of 14 bases. CDR1 and CDR2 from the germline V gene are LNHNV and YYDKDF (reference sequence). The CDR3 runs 15 residues. The CDR3 loop is CATSRLRDFTTEAFF. DNA of the CDR3: TGTGCCACCAGCAGACTCCGGGACTTTACCACTGAAGCTTTCTTT.

The rearrangement joins TRBV7-9 to TRBJ1-3; D gene uncertain. CDR3 size: 13 residues. V gave up 6 bases and J gave up 0 bases, with 6 bases separating them. Germline V gene lookup returns CDR1 SEHNR and CDR2 FQNEAQ (reference sequence). CDR3 sequence (DNA): TGTGCCAGCAGGGGCATCTCTGGAAACACCATATATTTT. Its translation: CASRGISGNTIYF.

The gene calls are TRBV9 and TRBJ2-1; TRBD1 might be the D (5 bases). Deletions cut 0 bases from V and 5 bases from J, with 12 bases between. The germline V gene has CDR1 SGDLS and CDR2 YYNGEE. The CDR3 sequence is 15 residues long. The CDR3 DNA sequence: TGTGCCAGCAGCGTAGAGGCAGGGTGGGACAATGAGCAGTTCTTC. Protein: CASSVEAGWDNEQFF.

The genes are TRBV2 and TRBJ2-3; TRBD2 matches 8 bases. Germline-derived CDR1 and CDR2 are SNHLY and FYNNEI. V gave up 10 bases and J gave up 4 bases; unmatched junction bases: 10. This CDR3 has 14 amino acids. The CDR3, as DNA: TGTGCCAACCAACGGGGGGGGCCCTCAGATACGCAGTATTTT. Amino acid sequence: CANQRGGPSDTQYF. The full variable domain, with the rest looked up from reference TRBV2 and TRBJ2-3, is EPEVTQTPSHQVTQMGQEVILRCVPISNHLYFYWYRQILGQKVEFLVSFYNNEISEKSEIFDDQFSVERPDGSNFTLKIRSTKLEDSAMYFCANQRGGPSDTQYFGPGTRLTVL.

The V and J genes are TRBV18 and TRBJ2-7; D is perhaps TRBD1 (6 bases). The CDR3 covers 14 residues. Trimming stripped 3 bases from V and 4 bases from J, with 13 bases between. CDR1 and CDR2 from the germline V gene are KGHSH and LQKENI. The CDR3 reads CASSPRTDGYEQYF. The CDR3 bases are TGTGCCAGCTCACCGAGGACAGACGGATACGAGCAGTACTTC.

The chain employs TRBV30 and TRBJ2-7; D ambiguous. CDR1 is GTSNPN, CDR2 SVGIG, per germline (reference sequence). The length of the CDR3 is 11 residues. V was cut by 2 bases and J by 3 bases, with 5 bases left in between. CDR3: CAWSSNYEQYF. In DNA, the CDR3 is TGTGCCTGGAGTTCGAACTACGAGCAGTACTTC.

The J gene is TRBJ2-7, the V gene TRBV7-6; 10 bases map to TRBD2. The CDR3 length is 15 residues. V was pared by 0 bases and J by 3 bases, with 2 bases of the junction left unmatched. Per the germline V gene, CDR1 is SGHVS and CDR2 is FNYEAQ. The CDR3 loop reads CASSLAASGSYEQYF. Here the CDR3 DNA reads TGTGCCAGCAGCTTAGCGGCTAGCGGGAGCTACGAGCAGTACTTC.

The rearrangement joins TRBV5-4 to TRBJ1-6, with 9 nucleotides matching TRBD1. V gave up 3 bases and J gave up 11 bases; unmatched junction bases: 9. This CDR3 is built from 15 residues. Germline loops: CDR1 SGHNT, CDR2 YYREEE (reference sequence). DNA of the CDR3: TGTGCCAGCAGCTCTGGGACAGGGACTGGGGCACCCCTCCACTTT. Translated, it gives CASSSGTGTGAPLHF.

This clone appeared once. The V and J genes are TRBV19 and TRBJ1-2, with a tentative D call TRBD1 (5 bases). Germline V CDR1 and CDR2: LNHDA, SQIVND (reference sequence). The CDR3 consists of 13 residues. The V and J ends lost 1 base and 4 bases respectively, with 7 bases between them. DNA for the CDR3: TGTGCCAGTAGTATAGGACAGATCTATGGCTACACCTTC. It codes for CASSIGQIYGYTF.

The chain employs TRBV9 and TRBJ1-1; 7 bases fit TRBD1. The CDR3 contains 12 residues. CDR1 SGDLS and CDR2 YYNGEE come from the germline V gene. Unmatched junction bases numbered 4, after V lost 4 bases and J lost 7 bases. The CDR3 DNA sequence: TGTGCCAGCAGCTTTACAGGGGATGAAGCTTTCTTT. This sequence encodes CASSFTGDEAFF.

V is TRBV18 and J is TRBJ2-4; 7 bases map to TRBD2. Germline-derived CDR1 and CDR2 are KGHSH and LQKENI. V shed 3 bases, J shed 6 bases, and the junction held 2 bases outside the gene matches. CDR3 length equals 13 residues. Here the CDR3 reads CASSPSSGNIQYF. The CDR3 DNA follows: TGTGCCAGCTCACCCTCTAGCGGAAACATTCAGTACTTC. Filled out from reference TRBV18 and TRBJ2-4, the complete variable domain reads NAGVMQNPRHLVRRRGQEARLRCSPMKGHSHVYWYRQLPEEGLKFMVYLQKENIIDESGMPKERFSAEFPKEGPSILRIQQVVRGDSAAYFCASSPSSGNIQYFGAGTRLSVL.